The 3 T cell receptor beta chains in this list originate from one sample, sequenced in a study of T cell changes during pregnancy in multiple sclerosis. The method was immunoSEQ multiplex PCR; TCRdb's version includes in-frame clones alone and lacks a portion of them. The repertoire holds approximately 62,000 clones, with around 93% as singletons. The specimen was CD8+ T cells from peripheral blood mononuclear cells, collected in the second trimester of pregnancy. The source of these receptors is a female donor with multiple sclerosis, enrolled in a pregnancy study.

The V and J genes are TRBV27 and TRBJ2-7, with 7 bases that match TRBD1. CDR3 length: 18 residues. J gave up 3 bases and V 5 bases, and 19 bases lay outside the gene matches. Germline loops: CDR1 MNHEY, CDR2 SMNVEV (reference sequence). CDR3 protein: CASSPRHPGTDPNYEQYF. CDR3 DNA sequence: TGTGCCAGCAGTCCGCGACACCCCGGGACAGACCCTAACTACGAGCAGTACTTC.

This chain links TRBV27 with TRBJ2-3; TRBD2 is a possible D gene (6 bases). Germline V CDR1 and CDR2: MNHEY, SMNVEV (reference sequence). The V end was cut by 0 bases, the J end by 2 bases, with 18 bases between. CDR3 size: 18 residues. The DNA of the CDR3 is TGTGCCAGCAGTTTATCCCCCCCTGAGCGGGTCCCCACAGATACGCAGTATTTT. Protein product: CASSLSPPERVPTDTQYF.

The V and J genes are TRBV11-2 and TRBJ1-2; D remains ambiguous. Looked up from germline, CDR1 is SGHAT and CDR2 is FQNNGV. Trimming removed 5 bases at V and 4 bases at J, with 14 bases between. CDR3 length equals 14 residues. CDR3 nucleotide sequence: TGTGCCAGCAGCCACGCTAACGTCCTCTATGGCTACACCTTC. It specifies CASSHANVLYGYTF.